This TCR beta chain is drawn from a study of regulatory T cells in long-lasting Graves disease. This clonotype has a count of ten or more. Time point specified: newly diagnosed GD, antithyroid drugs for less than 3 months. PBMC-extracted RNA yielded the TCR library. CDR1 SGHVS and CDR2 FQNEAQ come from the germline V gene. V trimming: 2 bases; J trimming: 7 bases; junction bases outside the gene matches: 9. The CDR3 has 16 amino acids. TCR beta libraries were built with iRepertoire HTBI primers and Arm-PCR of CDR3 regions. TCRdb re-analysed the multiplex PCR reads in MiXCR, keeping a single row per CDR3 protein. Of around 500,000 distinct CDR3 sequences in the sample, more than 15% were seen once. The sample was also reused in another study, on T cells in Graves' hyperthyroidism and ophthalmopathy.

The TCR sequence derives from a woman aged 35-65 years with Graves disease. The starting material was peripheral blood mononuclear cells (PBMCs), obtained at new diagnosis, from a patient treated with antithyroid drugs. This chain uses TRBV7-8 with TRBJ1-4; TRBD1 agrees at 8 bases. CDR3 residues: CASSLSEAGGGEKLFF. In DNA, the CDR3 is TGTGCCAGCAGCTTAAGTGAGGCAGGGGGCGGTGAAAAACTGTTTTTT. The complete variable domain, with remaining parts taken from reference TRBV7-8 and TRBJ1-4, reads GAGVSQSPRYKVAKRGQDVALRCDPISGHVSLFWYQQALGQGPEFLTYFQNEAQLDKSGLPSDRFFAERPEGSVSTLKIQRTQQEDSAVYLCASSLSEAGGGEKLFFGSGTQLSVL.